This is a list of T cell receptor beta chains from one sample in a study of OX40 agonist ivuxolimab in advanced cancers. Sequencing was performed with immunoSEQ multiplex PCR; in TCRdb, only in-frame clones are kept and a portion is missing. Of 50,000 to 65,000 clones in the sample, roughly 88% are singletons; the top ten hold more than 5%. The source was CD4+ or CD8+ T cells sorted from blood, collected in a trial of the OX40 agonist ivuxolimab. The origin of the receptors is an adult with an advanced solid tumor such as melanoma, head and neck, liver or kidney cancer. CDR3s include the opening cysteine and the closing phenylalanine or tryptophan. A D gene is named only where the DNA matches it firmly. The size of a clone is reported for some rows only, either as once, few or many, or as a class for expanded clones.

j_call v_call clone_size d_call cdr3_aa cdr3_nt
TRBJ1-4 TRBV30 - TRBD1 CAWSGQGRNEKLFF TGTGCCTGGAGCGGACAGGGGAGAAATGAAAAACTGTTTTTT
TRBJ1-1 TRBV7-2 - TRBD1 CASSTRQGGLPEAFF TGTGCCAGCAGCACCCGACAGGGGGGCTTGCCTGAAGCTTTCTTT
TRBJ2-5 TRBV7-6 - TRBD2 CASSLPGGETQYF TGTGCCAGCAGCTTGCCGGGAGGGGAGACCCAGTACTTC
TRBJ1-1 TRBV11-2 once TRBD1 CASSLEPRGYAFF TGTGCCAGCAGCTTAGAGCCCAGGGGGTATGCTTTCTTT
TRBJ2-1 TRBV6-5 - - CASSKGYEQFF TGTGCCAGCAGCAAAGGGTATGAGCAGTTCTTC
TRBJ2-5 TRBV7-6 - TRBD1 CASSFSGTGVQETQYF TGTGCCAGCAGCTTCTCCGGGACAGGCGTCCAAGAGACCCAGTACTTC
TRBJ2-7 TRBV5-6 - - CASSFRAEQYF TGTGCCAGCAGCTTCCGGGCGGAGCAGTACTTC
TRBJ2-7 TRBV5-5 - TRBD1 CASSLAGGTGGYEQYF TGTGCCAGCAGCTTGGCCGGCGGGACAGGGGGCTACGAGCAGTACTTC
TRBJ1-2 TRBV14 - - CASSQGQIYGYTF TGTGCCAGCAGCCAAGGACAGATCTATGGCTACACCTTC
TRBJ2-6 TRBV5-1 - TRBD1 CASTPGATGASGANVLTF TGCGCCAGCACCCCAGGGGCGACAGGGGCCTCGGGGGCCAACGTCCTGACTTTC
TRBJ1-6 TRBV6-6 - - CASSYSGENSPLHF TGTGCCAGCAGTTACTCTGGCGAGAATTCACCCCTCCACTTT
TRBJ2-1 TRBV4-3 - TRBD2 CASSQTRGGSSYNEQFF TGCGCCAGCAGTCAGACTCGGGGCGGGAGCTCCTACAATGAGCAGTTCTTC
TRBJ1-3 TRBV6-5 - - CASSYGGNTIYF TGTGCCAGCAGTTACGGTGGAAACACCATATATTTT
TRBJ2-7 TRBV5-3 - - CARSLLSSYEQYF TGTGCCAGAAGCTTGTTGAGCTCCTACGAGCAGTACTTC
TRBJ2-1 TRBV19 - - CASTISKWSYNEQFF TGTGCCAGTACCATTTCGAAATGGTCCTACAATGAGCAGTTCTTC
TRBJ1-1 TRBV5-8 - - CASSLGEGMNTEAFF TGTGCCAGCAGCTTGGGAGAGGGAATGAACACTGAAGCTTTCTTT
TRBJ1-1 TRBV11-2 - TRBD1 CASSYPGQGANTEAFF TGTGCCAGCAGCTACCCGGGACAGGGGGCAAACACTGAAGCTTTCTTT
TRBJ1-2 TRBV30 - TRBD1 CAWLTGGNYGYTF TGTGCCTGGCTAACAGGGGGCAACTATGGCTACACCTTC
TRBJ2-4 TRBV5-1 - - CASSLENIQYF TGCGCCAGCAGCTTGGAAAACATTCAGTACTTC
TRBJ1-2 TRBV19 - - CASSLKSSGYTF TGTGCCAGTAGTTTGAAGAGTAGCGGCTACACCTTC
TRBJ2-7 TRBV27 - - CASRQDSGTARSEQYF TGTGCCAGCAGACAAGACTCCGGGACGGCAAGGTCCGAGCAGTACTTC
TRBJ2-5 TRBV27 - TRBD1 CASSPYRGEETQYF TGTGCCAGCAGTCCATACAGGGGGGAAGAGACCCAGTACTTC
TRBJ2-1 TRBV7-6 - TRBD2 CASSDSGLAYEQFF TGTGCCAGCAGCGACTCGGGACTAGCGTATGAGCAGTTCTTC
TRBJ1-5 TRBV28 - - CAVHEVNQPQHF TGTGCCGTCCACGAGGTCAATCAGCCCCAGCATTTT
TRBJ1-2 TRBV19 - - CASSPPGARGNYGYTF TGTGCCAGTAGCCCACCAGGTGCTCGGGGAAACTATGGCTACACCTTC
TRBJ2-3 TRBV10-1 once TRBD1 CASSSQGQEAQYF TGCGCCAGCAGCTCGCAGGGACAGGAGGCGCAGTATTTT
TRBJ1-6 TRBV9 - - CASSVDYNSPLHF TGTGCCAGCAGCGTAGACTATAATTCACCCCTCCACTTT
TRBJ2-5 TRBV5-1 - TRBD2 CASSFTSGSQETQYF TGCGCCAGCAGCTTCACTAGCGGGTCCCAAGAGACCCAGTACTTC
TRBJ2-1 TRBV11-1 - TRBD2 CASSLPTEREGVEQFF TGTGCCAGCAGCCTACCGACTGAGCGGGAGGGTGTTGAGCAGTTCTTC
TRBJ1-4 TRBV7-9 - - CASSLVGGVTNEKLFF TGTGCCAGCAGCTTAGTCGGGGGTGTAACTAATGAAAAACTGTTTTTT
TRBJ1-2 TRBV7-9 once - CASSPWEVYGYTF TGTGCCAGCTCCCCCTGGGAGGTCTATGGCTACACCTTC
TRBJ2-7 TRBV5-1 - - CASSLASTGTYEQYF TGCGCCAGCAGCTTGGCCTCTACAGGGACCTACGAGCAGTACTTC
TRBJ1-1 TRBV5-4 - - CASSLRFQDTEAFF TGTGCCAGCAGCTTGAGGTTCCAGGACACTGAAGCTTTCTTT
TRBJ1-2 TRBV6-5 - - CASSSNYGYTF TGTGCCAGCAGTTCTAACTATGGCTACACCTTC
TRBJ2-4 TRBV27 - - CASSLSRAKNIQYF TGTGCCAGCAGTTTGAGCCGGGCCAAAAACATTCAGTACTTC
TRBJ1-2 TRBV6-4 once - CASSDPGGAGGYTF TGTGCCAGCAGTGACCCCGGGGGGGCTGGTGGCTACACCTTC
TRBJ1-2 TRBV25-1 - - CASRTGTNYGYTF TGTGCCAGCAGAACAGGAACTAACTATGGCTACACCTTC
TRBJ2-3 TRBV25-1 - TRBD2 CASSNLAGGPDTQYF TGTGCCAGCAGTAATCTAGCGGGGGGGCCAGATACGCAGTATTTT
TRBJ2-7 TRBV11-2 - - CASSLAPDYEQYF TGTGCCAGCAGCTTAGCGCCGGACTACGAGCAGTACTTC
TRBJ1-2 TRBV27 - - CASSSSNNYGYTF TGTGCCAGCAGTTCTTCCAATAACTATGGCTACACCTTC
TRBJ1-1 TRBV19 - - CASKMGEETEAFF TGTGCCAGTAAAATGGGAGAGGAAACTGAAGCTTTCTTT
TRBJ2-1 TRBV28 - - CASRLGGSSYNEQFF TGTGCCAGCAGGTTAGGGGGATCTTCCTACAATGAGCAGTTCTTC
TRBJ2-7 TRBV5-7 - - CASSNSGRESSYEQYF TGTGCCAGCAGCAATTCTGGCAGAGAGAGCTCCTACGAGCAGTACTTC
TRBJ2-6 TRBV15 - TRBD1 CATSRETGQVTNVLTF TGTGCCACCAGCAGAGAAACGGGACAGGTTACCAACGTCCTGACTTTC
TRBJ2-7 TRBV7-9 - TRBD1 CASSLERQGAHEQYF TGTGCCAGCAGCTTAGAACGACAGGGGGCCCACGAGCAGTACTTC
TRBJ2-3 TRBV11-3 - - CASSSGLETDTQYF TGTGCCAGCAGCTCGGGACTTGAGACAGATACGCAGTATTTT
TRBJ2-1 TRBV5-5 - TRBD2 CASSPRPSGGNNEQFF TGTGCCAGCAGCCCCCGGCCAAGCGGGGGGAACAATGAGCAGTTCTTC
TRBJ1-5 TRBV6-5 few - CASSYSARNQPQHF TGTGCCAGCAGTTACTCCGCCCGCAATCAGCCCCAGCATTTT